The rows below give T cell receptor beta chains drawn from one sample of a study of shared clonotypes between healthy human individuals. Only in-frame clones appear in the TCRdb table, and some are missing; sequencing was by immunoSEQ multiplex PCR. The data show 600,000 to 800,000 clones, about two thirds seen once. Sequencing was carried out using memory CD4+ T cells sorted from blood. These receptors originate from a woman between 25 and 40 years old in good health. CDR3s include the opening cysteine and the closing phenylalanine or tryptophan. Fields, in order: V gene, D gene, J gene, clone size, CDR3 DNA, CDR3 protein. D genes are given only for firm matches. Size values are once, few and many counts, or a class for expanded clones, and some rows have none.

V gene: TRBV7-9
D gene: -
J gene: TRBJ2-7
clone size: -
CDR3 DNA: TGTGCCAGCAGCTTACTTGGGCTAGCCTACGAGCAGTACTTC
CDR3 protein: CASSLLGLAYEQYF

V gene: TRBV11-3
D gene: -
J gene: TRBJ2-1
clone size: -
CDR3 DNA: TGTGCCAGCAGCCCCGGTTTGGGAAACTACAATGAGCAGTTCTTC
CDR3 protein: CASSPGLGNYNEQFF

V gene: TRBV6-1
D gene: TRBD2
J gene: TRBJ2-3
clone size: -
CDR3 DNA: TGTGCCAGCAGTGAAGCGCTTCTGGGACTAGCGGGAGGGGATACGCAGTATTTT
CDR3 protein: CASSEALLGLAGGDTQYF

V gene: TRBV5-1
D gene: -
J gene: TRBJ1-6
clone size: -
CDR3 DNA: TGCGCCAGCAGCTTGGAAACAGTTAATTCACCCCTCCACTTT
CDR3 protein: CASSLETVNSPLHF

V gene: TRBV4-1
D gene: TRBD2
J gene: TRBJ2-1
clone size: -
CDR3 DNA: TGCGCCAGCAGCCAAGACGGGACTAGCGGTAAGCAGTTCTTC
CDR3 protein: CASSQDGTSGKQFF

V gene: TRBV19
D gene: TRBD2
J gene: TRBJ2-5
clone size: -
CDR3 DNA: TGTGCCAGTAGTTCTGGGACTAGCGGGATGGGGGAGACCCAGTACTTC
CDR3 protein: CASSSGTSGMGETQYF

V gene: TRBV5-1
D gene: TRBD2
J gene: TRBJ2-5
clone size: -
CDR3 DNA: TGCGCCAGCAGCAAAGTAGCGGGAGGGACTCCTGGAGAGACCCAGTACTTC
CDR3 protein: CASSKVAGGTPGETQYF

V gene: TRBV29-1
D gene: -
J gene: TRBJ1-1
clone size: -
CDR3 DNA: TGCAGCGTTGATGTCCGGAACACTGAAGCTTTCTTT
CDR3 protein: CSVDVRNTEAFF

V gene: TRBV5-1
D gene: TRBD2
J gene: TRBJ2-7
clone size: -
CDR3 DNA: TGCGCCAGCAGCCCTAGTAGCGGGACCCCCTACGAGCAGTACTTC
CDR3 protein: CASSPSSGTPYEQYF

V gene: TRBV7-2
D gene: -
J gene: TRBJ1-5
clone size: few
CDR3 DNA: TGTGCCAGCAGTTATTCCGGGACACAAAATCAGCCCCAGCATTTT
CDR3 protein: CASSYSGTQNQPQHF

V gene: TRBV6-5
D gene: -
J gene: TRBJ2-2
clone size: few
CDR3 DNA: TGTGCCAGCAGGGTGTTGGACACCGGGGAGCTGTTTTTT
CDR3 protein: CASRVLDTGELFF

V gene: TRBV28
D gene: TRBD2
J gene: TRBJ2-1
clone size: -
CDR3 DNA: TGTGCCAGCATGAGACTAGCGGGAGGCTCCTACAATGAGCAGTTCTTC
CDR3 protein: CASMRLAGGSYNEQFF

V gene: TRBV7-9
D gene: TRBD2
J gene: TRBJ2-2
clone size: -
CDR3 DNA: TGTGCCAGCAGCCCAGGACTAGCGGGAGTCACCGGGGAGCTGTTTTTT
CDR3 protein: CASSPGLAGVTGELFF

V gene: TRBV7-8
D gene: TRBD2
J gene: TRBJ2-7
clone size: few
CDR3 DNA: TGTGCCAGCACCGGGCGGGAGGGTTCATACGAGCAGTACTTC
CDR3 protein: CASTGREGSYEQYF

V gene: TRBV5-4
D gene: TRBD2
J gene: TRBJ2-3
clone size: -
CDR3 DNA: TGTGCCAGCAGCTCACCGACTAGCGGGATAACAGATACGCAGTATTTT
CDR3 protein: CASSSPTSGITDTQYF

V gene: TRBV11-2
D gene: -
J gene: TRBJ1-4
clone size: -
CDR3 DNA: TGTGCCAGCAGCACCTATCTTGGGCCTAATGAAAAACTGTTTTTT
CDR3 protein: CASSTYLGPNEKLFF

V gene: TRBV18
D gene: TRBD1
J gene: TRBJ2-6
clone size: -
CDR3 DNA: TGTGCCAGCTCAGCTGACAGGGCCGGGGCCAACGTCCTGACTTTC
CDR3 protein: CASSADRAGANVLTF

V gene: TRBV7-2
D gene: -
J gene: TRBJ2-2
clone size: -
CDR3 DNA: TGTGCCAGCAGCTTATGGCTGAGACCGAACACCGGGGAGCTGTTTTTT
CDR3 protein: CASSLWLRPNTGELFF

V gene: TRBV6-1
D gene: TRBD1
J gene: TRBJ2-3
clone size: -
CDR3 DNA: TGTGCCAGCAGTGATACCGGGACAGGGGGCACAGATACGCAGTATTTT
CDR3 protein: CASSDTGTGGTDTQYF

V gene: TRBV10-3
D gene: -
J gene: TRBJ1-1
clone size: -
CDR3 DNA: TGTGCCACCGCCCTTGGGGGGAACACTGAAGCTTTCTTT
CDR3 protein: CATALGGNTEAFF

V gene: TRBV28
D gene: -
J gene: TRBJ2-6
clone size: -
CDR3 DNA: TGTGCCAGCAGTTTAGTGGGGTCTGGGGCCAACGTCCTGACTTTC
CDR3 protein: CASSLVGSGANVLTF

V gene: TRBV29-1
D gene: -
J gene: TRBJ2-7
clone size: -
CDR3 DNA: TGCAGCGTTGCGACAGAGACCTACGAGCAGTACTTC
CDR3 protein: CSVATETYEQYF

V gene: TRBV7-9
D gene: -
J gene: TRBJ2-7
clone size: -
CDR3 DNA: TGTGCCAGCAGCCTCCGGGCGGAGTCCTACGAGCAGTACTTC
CDR3 protein: CASSLRAESYEQYF

V gene: TRBV27
D gene: -
J gene: TRBJ1-2
clone size: -
CDR3 DNA: TGTGCCAGCAGTCGCGGACATAACTATGGCTACACCTTC
CDR3 protein: CASSRGHNYGYTF

V gene: TRBV6-1
D gene: -
J gene: TRBJ2-3
clone size: once
CDR3 DNA: TGTGCCAGCGCTTCCCCGGGACAAACTAGCCATACGCAGTATTTT
CDR3 protein: CASASPGQTSHTQYF

V gene: TRBV7-2
D gene: -
J gene: TRBJ2-7
clone size: -
CDR3 DNA: TGTGCCAGCAGCTTATTCCCAGCACCCTACGAGCAGTACTTC
CDR3 protein: CASSLFPAPYEQYF

V gene: TRBV10-1
D gene: -
J gene: TRBJ2-6
clone size: -
CDR3 DNA: TGCGCCAGCAGTGAGTCGTTAGGGGCGGTAGGGGCCAACGTCCTGACTTTC
CDR3 protein: CASSESLGAVGANVLTF

V gene: TRBV7-3
D gene: -
J gene: TRBJ1-1
clone size: -
CDR3 DNA: TGTGCCAGCAGCTTAGAGGGGAGGACTGAAGCTTTCTTT
CDR3 protein: CASSLEGRTEAFF

V gene: TRBV28
D gene: -
J gene: TRBJ1-5
clone size: few
CDR3 DNA: TGTGCCAGCAGTTTTCAGGGCAATCAGCCCCAGCATTTT
CDR3 protein: CASSFQGNQPQHF

V gene: TRBV29-1
D gene: -
J gene: TRBJ1-2
clone size: once
CDR3 DNA: TGCAGCGTGTGGAACACAGACTATGGCTACACCTTC
CDR3 protein: CSVWNTDYGYTF

V gene: TRBV27
D gene: TRBD2
J gene: TRBJ2-7
clone size: few
CDR3 DNA: TGTGCCAGCGTGACTAGCGGGGATCCTTACGAGCAGTACTTC
CDR3 protein: CASVTSGDPYEQYF

V gene: TRBV10-1
D gene: TRBD2
J gene: TRBJ2-1
clone size: -
CDR3 DNA: TGCGCCAGCAGGAGCGGACTAGCGGGTGACAATGAGCAGTTCTTC
CDR3 protein: CASRSGLAGDNEQFF

V gene: TRBV7-9
D gene: -
J gene: TRBJ2-1
clone size: few
CDR3 DNA: TGTGCCAGCAGCACACGACGAGAGCAGTTCTTC
CDR3 protein: CASSTRREQFF

V gene: TRBV6-5
D gene: -
J gene: TRBJ2-7
clone size: -
CDR3 DNA: TGTGCCAGCAGTTACTCTCCGAGGGGCTCCTACGAGCAGTACTTC
CDR3 protein: CASSYSPRGSYEQYF